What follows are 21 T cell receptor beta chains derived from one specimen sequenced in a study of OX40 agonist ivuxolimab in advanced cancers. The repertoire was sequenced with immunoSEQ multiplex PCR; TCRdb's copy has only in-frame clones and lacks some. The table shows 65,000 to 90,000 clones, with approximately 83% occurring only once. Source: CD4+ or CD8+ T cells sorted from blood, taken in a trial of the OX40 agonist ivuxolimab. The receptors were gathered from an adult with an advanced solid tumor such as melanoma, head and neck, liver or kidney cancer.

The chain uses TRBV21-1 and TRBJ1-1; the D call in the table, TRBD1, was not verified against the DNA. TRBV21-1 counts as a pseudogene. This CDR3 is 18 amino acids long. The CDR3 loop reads CASSPTGGALFRDTEAFF. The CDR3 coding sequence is TGTGCCAGCAGTCCTACAGGGGGCGCCCTATTCCGGGACACTGAAGCTTTCTTT.

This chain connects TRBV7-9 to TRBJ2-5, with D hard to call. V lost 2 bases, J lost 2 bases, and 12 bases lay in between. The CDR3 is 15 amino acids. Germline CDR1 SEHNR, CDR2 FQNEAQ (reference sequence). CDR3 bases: TGTGCCAGCAGCTTATGGGTCAACACTCAAGAGACCCAGTACTTC. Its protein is CASSLWVNTQETQYF.

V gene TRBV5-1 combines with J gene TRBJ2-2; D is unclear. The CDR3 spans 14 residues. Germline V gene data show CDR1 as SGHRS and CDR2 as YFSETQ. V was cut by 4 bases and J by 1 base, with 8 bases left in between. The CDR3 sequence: CASSGQVNTGELFF. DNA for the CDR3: TGCGCCAGCAGCGGCCAGGTGAACACCGGGGAGCTGTTTTTT.

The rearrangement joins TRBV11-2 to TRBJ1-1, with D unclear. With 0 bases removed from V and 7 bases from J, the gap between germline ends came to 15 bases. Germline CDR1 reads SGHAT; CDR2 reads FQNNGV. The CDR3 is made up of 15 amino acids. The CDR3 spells CASSLDRTPVGEAFF. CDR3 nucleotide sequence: TGTGCCAGCAGCTTAGACCGGACCCCCGTGGGTGAAGCTTTCTTT.

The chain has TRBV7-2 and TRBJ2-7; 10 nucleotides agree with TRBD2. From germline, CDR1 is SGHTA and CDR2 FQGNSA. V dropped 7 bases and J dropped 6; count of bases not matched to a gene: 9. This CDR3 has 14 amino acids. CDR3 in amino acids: CASKSGRAAAEQYF. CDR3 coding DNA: TGTGCCAGCAAGAGCGGGAGGGCGGCGGCCGAGCAGTACTTC.

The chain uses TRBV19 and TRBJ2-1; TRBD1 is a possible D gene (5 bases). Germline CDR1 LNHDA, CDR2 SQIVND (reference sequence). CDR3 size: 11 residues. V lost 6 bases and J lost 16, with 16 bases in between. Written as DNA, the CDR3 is TGTGCCAGTAGACTGGACACGGCATGTTTCTTC. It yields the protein CASRLDTACFF.

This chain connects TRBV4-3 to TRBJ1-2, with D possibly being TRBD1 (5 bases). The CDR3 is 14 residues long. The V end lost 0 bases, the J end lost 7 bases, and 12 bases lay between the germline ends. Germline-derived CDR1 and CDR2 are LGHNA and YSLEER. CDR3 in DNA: TGCGCCAGCAGCCAAGAGGGGGGAATAGGTGGCTACACCTTC. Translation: CASSQEGGIGGYTF.

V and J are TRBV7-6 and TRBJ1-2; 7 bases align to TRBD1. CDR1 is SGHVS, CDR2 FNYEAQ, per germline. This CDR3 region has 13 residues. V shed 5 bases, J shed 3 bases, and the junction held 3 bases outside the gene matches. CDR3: CASSLTGDYGYTF. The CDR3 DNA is TGTGCCAGCAGCCTTACAGGGGACTATGGCTACACCTTC.

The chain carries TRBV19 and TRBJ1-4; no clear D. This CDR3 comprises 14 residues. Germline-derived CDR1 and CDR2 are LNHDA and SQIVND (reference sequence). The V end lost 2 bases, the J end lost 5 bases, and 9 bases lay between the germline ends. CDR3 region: CASSISVLNEKLFF. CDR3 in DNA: TGTGCCAGTAGTATAAGTGTCTTGAATGAAAAACTGTTTTTT.

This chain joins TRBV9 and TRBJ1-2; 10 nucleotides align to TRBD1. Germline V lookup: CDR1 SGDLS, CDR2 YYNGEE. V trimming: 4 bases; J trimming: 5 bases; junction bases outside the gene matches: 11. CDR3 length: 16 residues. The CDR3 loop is CASSPSAGQGKYGYTF. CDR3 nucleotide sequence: TGTGCCAGCAGCCCAAGCGCGGGACAGGGGAAATATGGCTACACCTTC.

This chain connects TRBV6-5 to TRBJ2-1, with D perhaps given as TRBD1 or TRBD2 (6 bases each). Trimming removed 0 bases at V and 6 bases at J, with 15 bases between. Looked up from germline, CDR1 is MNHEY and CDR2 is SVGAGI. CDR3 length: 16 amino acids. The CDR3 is CASSYSTGARSNEQFF. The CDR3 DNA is TGTGCCAGCAGTTACTCGACGGGGGCCAGGAGCAATGAGCAGTTCTTC.

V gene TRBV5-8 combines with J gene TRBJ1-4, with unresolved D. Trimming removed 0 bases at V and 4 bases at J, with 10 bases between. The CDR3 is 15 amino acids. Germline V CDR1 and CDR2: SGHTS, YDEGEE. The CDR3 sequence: CASSLAAVNNEKLFF. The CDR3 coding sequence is TGTGCCAGCAGCTTGGCTGCGGTCAATAATGAAAAACTGTTTTTT.

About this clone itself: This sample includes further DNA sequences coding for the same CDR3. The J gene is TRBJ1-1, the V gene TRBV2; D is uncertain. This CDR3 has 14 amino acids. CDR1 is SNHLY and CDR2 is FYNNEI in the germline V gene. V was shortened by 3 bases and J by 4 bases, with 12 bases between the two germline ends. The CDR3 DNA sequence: TGTGCCAGCAGTGAGGGAGTAGAGGTCACTGAAGCTTTCTTT. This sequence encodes CASSEGVEVTEAFF.

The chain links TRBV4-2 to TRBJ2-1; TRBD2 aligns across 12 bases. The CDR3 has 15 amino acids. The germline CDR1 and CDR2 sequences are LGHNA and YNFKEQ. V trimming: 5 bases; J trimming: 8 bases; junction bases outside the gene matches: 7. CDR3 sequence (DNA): TGTGCCAGCAGCGCCCGGACTAGCGGGACTTATGAGCAGTTCTTC. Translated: CASSARTSGTYEQFF.

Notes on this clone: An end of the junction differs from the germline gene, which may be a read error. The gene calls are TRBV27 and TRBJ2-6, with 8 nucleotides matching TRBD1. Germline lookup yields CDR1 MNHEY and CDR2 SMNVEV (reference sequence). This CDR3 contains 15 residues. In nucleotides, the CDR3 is TGTGCCACAACGGCCCAGGGGGCTGGGGTCAACGTCCTGACTTTC. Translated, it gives CATTAQGAGVNVLTF.

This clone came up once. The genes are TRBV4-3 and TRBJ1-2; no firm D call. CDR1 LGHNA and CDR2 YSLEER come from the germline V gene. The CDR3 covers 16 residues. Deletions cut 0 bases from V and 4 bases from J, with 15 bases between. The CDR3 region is CASSQDSKGPGYGYTF. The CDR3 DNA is TGCGCCAGCAGCCAAGATAGTAAGGGTCCGGGCTATGGCTACACCTTC.

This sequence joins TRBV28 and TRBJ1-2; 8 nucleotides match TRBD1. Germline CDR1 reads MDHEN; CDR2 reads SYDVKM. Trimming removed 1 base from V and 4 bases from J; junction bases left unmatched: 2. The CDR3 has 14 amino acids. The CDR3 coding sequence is TGTGCCAGCAGTTTATCCGACAGGGGCTATGGCTACACCTTC. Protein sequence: CASSLSDRGYGYTF.

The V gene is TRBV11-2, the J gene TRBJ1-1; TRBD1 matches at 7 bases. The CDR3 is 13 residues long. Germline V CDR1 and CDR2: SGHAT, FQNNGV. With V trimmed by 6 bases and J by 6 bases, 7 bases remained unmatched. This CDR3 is CASRSNGQAEAFF. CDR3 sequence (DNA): TGTGCCAGCAGGTCAAACGGACAGGCTGAAGCTTTCTTT.

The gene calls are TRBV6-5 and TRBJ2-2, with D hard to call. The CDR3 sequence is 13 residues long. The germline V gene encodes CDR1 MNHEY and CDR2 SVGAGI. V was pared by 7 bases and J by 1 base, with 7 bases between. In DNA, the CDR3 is TGTGCCAGCAAATGGCAGAACACCGGGGAGCTGTTTTTT. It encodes CASKWQNTGELFF.

CDR3 nucleotide sequence: TGTGCCACCAGCAAGGGGACTAGAACATTTCGGGGCACCGGGGAGCTGTTTTTT. Residues: CATSKGTRTFRGTGELFF. J is TRBJ2-2 and V is TRBV15; 8 positions agree with TRBD2. Germline V gene lookup returns CDR1 LNHNV and CDR2 YYDKDF (reference sequence). Trimming removed 4 bases from V and 4 bases from J; junction bases left unmatched: 14. The CDR3 runs 18 residues.

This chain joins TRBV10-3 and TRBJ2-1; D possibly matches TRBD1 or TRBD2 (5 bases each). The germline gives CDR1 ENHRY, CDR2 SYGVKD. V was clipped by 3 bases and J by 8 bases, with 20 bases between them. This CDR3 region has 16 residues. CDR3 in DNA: TGTGCCATCAGTGACCCCGGGATTGGGGGAAGGGATGAGCAGTTCTTC. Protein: CAISDPGIGGRDEQFF.